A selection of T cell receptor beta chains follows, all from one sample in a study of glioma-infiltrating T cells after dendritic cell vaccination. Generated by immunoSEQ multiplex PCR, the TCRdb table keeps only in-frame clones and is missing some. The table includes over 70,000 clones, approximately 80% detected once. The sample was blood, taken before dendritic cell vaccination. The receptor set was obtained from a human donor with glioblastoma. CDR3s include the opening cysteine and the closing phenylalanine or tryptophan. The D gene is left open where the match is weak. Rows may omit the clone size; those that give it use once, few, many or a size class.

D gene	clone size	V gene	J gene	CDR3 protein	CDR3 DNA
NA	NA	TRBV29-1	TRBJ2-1	CSADRQTNEQFF	TGCAGCGCCGACAGGCAAACCAATGAGCAGTTCTTC
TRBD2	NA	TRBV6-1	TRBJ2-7	CASRTTSGNYEQYF	TGTGCCAGCAGGACGACTAGCGGAAATTACGAGCAGTACTTC
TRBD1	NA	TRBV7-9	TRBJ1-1	CASSARQGSNTEAFF	TGTGCCAGCAGCGCTCGACAGGGGTCAAACACTGAAGCTTTCTTT
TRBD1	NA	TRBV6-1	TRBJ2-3	CASSSGQGADTQYF	TGTGCCAGCAGTAGCGGACAGGGGGCAGATACGCAGTATTTT
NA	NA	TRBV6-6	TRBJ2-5	CAHGQTGKGETQYF	TGTGCCCACGGGCAAACAGGCAAAGGGGAGACCCAGTACTTC
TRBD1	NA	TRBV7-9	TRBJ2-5	CASSTQGQETQYF	TGTGCCAGCAGTACACAGGGGCAAGAGACCCAGTACTTC
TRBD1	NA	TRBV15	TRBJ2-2	CATSSRQGTNTGELFF	TGTGCCACCAGCAGCAGACAGGGGACAAACACCGGGGAGCTGTTTTTT
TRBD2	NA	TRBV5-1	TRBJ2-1	CASSTGLAGLTDEQFF	TGCGCCAGCAGCACGGGCCTAGCGGGGCTTACGGATGAGCAGTTCTTC
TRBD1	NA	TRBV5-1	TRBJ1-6	CASSLGTGGLGNNSPLHF	TGCGCCAGCAGCTTGGGGACAGGGGGTTTAGGAAATAATTCACCCCTCCACTTT
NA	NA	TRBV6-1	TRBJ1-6	CASRLQGNSPLHF	TGTGCCAGCAGATTACAGGGAAATTCACCCCTCCACTTT
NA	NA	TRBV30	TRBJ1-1	CAWSVLDTEAFF	TGTGCCTGGAGTGTACTGGACACTGAAGCTTTCTTT
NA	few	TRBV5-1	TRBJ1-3	CASSSGQYGNTIYF	TGCGCCAGCAGTTCTGGACAATATGGAAACACCATATATTTT
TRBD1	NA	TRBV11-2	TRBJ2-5	CASSSAQGATKTQYF	TGTGCCAGCAGTTCTGCTCAGGGGGCAACGAAGACCCAGTACTTC
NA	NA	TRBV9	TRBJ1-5	CASSQGAEDSNQPQHF	TGTGCCAGCAGCCAAGGGGCAGAAGATAGCAATCAGCCCCAGCATTTT
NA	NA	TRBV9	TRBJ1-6	CASSVATTENSPLHF	TGTGCCAGCAGCGTAGCTACGACAGAGAATTCACCCCTCCACTTT
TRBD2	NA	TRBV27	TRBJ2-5	CASSLSFVGLAGGQTQYF	TGTGCCAGCAGTTTATCTTTCGTCGGACTAGCGGGGGGGCAGACCCAGTACTTC
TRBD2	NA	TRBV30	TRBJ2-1	CAWRRSGSSYNEQFF	TGTGCCTGGAGAAGGAGCGGGAGTTCCTACAATGAGCAGTTCTTC
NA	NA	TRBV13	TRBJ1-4	CASSFGQGGEKLFF	TGTGCCAGCAGCTTTGGGCAGGGAGGAGAAAAACTGTTTTTT
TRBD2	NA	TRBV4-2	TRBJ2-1	CASSHAVETSGYNEQFF	TGTGCCAGCAGCCACGCGGTAGAGACTAGCGGGTACAATGAGCAGTTCTTC
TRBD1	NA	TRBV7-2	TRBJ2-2	CASSLARTGTGELFF	TGTGCCAGCAGCTTAGCCCGGACAGGCACCGGGGAGCTGTTTTTT
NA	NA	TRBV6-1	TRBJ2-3	CASSEAGGDTQYF	TGTGCCAGCAGTGAAGCGGGGGGAGATACGCAGTATTTT
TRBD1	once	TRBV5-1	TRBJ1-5	CASSWGQGPNQPQHF	TGCGCCAGCAGCTGGGGACAGGGCCCGAATCAGCCCCAGCATTTT
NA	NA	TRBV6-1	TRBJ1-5	CASSDTGSQPQHF	TGTGCCAGCAGTGATACAGGGTCCCAGCCCCAGCATTTT
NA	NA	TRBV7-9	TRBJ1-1	CASSGGGASMGTEAFF	TGTGCCAGCAGCGGGGGAGGGGCTTCAATGGGCACTGAAGCTTTCTTT
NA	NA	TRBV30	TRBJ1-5	CAWSEQSNQPQHF	TGTGCCTGGAGTGAACAGTCCAATCAGCCCCAGCATTTT
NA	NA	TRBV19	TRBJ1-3	CASTEPGGPSGNTIYF	TGTGCCAGTACCGAACCGGGGGGGCCCTCTGGAAACACCATATATTTT
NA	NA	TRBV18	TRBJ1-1	CASSPQRTLNTEAFF	TGTGCCAGCTCACCACAACGGACACTGAACACTGAAGCTTTCTTT
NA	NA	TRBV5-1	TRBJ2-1	CASSLGGNYNSYNEQFF	TGCGCCAGCAGCTTAGGGGGTAACTACAACTCCTACAATGAGCAGTTCTTC
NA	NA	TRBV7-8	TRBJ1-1	CASSGRGGTNTEAFF	TGTGCCAGCAGCGGACGGGGAGGTACGAACACTGAAGCTTTCTTT
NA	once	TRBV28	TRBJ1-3	CASTGANSGNTIYF	TGTGCCAGCACAGGGGCTAACTCTGGAAACACCATATATTTT
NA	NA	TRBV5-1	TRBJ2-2	CASSLEHTGELFF	TGCGCCAGCAGCTTGGAGCACACCGGGGAGCTGTTTTTT
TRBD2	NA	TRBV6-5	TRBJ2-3	CASSAPGGAQHTQYF	TGTGCCAGCAGCGCACCGGGGGGGGCCCAGCATACGCAGTATTTT
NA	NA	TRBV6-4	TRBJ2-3	CASSTLSGDTDTQYF	TGTGCCAGCAGTACCCTTTCCGGGGACACAGATACGCAGTATTTT
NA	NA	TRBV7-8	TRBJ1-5	CASSFGEGNQPQHF	TGTGCCAGCAGTTTCGGGGAAGGCAATCAGCCCCAGCATTTT
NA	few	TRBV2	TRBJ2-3	CASSGQGTDTQYF	TGTGCCAGCAGTGGACAGGGCACAGATACGCAGTATTTT
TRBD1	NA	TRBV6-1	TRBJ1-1	CASSDWTGNTEAFF	TGTGCCAGCAGTGATTGGACAGGAAACACTGAAGCTTTCTTT
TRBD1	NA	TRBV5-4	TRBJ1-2	CASSPTQGPYGYTF	TGTGCCAGCAGCCCGACACAGGGGCCCTATGGCTACACCTTC
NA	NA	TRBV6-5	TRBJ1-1	CASSKYQGTEAFF	TGTGCCAGCAGCAAATATCAGGGGACTGAAGCTTTCTTT
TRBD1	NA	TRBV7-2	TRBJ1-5	CASSLDRMYQPQHF	TGTGCCAGCAGCCTGGACAGGATGTATCAGCCCCAGCATTTT
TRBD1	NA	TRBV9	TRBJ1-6	CASSEYPTGQPNSPLHF	TGTGCCAGCAGCGAATACCCCACGGGACAGCCTAATTCACCCCTCCACTTT
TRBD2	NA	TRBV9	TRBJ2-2	CASSRPGLANTGELFF	TGTGCCAGCAGCCGACCGGGACTAGCGAACACCGGGGAGCTGTTTTTT
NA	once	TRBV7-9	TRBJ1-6	CASSLGSSYNSPLHF	TGTGCCAGCAGCTTAGGTAGCTCCTATAATTCACCCCTCCACTTT
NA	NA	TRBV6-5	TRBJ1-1	CASSYGHSRLNTEAFF	TGTGCCAGCAGTTACGGGCACAGCCGTTTGAACACTGAAGCTTTCTTT
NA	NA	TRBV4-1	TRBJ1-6	CASSQGGGQLKHSPLHF	TGCGCCAGCAGCCAAGGAGGCGGACAGCTGAAGCATTCACCCCTCCACTTT
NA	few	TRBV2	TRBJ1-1	CASSARTEAFF	TGTGCCAGCAGTGCGCGGACTGAAGCTTTCTTT
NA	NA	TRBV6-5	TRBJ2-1	CASLNRADEQFF	TGTGCCAGCTTAAACAGGGCCGATGAGCAGTTCTTC
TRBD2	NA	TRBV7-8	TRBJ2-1	CASSLAPRLAAYNEQFF	TGTGCCAGCAGCTTAGCACCAAGACTAGCGGCATACAATGAGCAGTTCTTC
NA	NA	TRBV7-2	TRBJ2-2	CASSRGGANTGELFF	TGTGCCAGCAGTCGCGGGGGCGCGAACACCGGGGAGCTGTTTTTT
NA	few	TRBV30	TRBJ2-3	CAWRYPGGADTQYF	TGTGCCTGGAGGTACCCGGGGGGCGCAGATACGCAGTATTTT
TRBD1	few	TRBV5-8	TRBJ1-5	CASRMTGTQPQHF	TGTGCCAGCAGGATGACAGGGACTCAGCCCCAGCATTTT
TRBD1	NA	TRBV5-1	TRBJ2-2	CASSSDGQGITGELFF	TGCGCCAGCAGCTCGGACGGACAGGGAATAACCGGGGAGCTGTTTTTT
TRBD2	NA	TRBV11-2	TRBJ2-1	CASSFGLVTLDEQFF	TGTGCCAGCAGCTTCGGACTAGTTACTCTAGATGAGCAGTTCTTC
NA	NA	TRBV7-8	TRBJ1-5	CASSLAPGDQPQHF	TGTGCCAGCAGCTTAGCACCAGGGGATCAGCCCCAGCATTTT